The 21 T cell receptor beta chains listed next were all sequenced from one sample in a study of blood T cell repertoires in COVID-19. Clones were read by immunoSEQ multiplex PCR, and TCRdb kept only the in-frame ones, dropping some. The data hold about 250,000 clones, with around nine tenths observed a single time. Sequenced input: peripheral blood. The receptor source for this set is a woman aged 60-75 years who had recovered from COVID-19.

This clone was seen only a few times. The V and J genes are TRBV28 and TRBJ2-2; the D is unclear. CDR3 length: 15 amino acids. From germline, CDR1 is MDHEN and CDR2 SYDVKM. The V end was cut by 6 bases, the J end by 2 bases, with 13 bases between. The CDR3, as DNA: TGTGCCAGCAGGGTCGGAGATCCTAACACCGGGGAGCTGTTTTTT. It yields the protein CASRVGDPNTGELFF.

The chain combines TRBV25-1 with TRBJ2-1, with TRBD2 identical over 7 bases. This CDR3 is 15 amino acids long. Germline V gives CDR1 MGHDK, CDR2 SYGVNS. After removal of 5 bases from V and 3 bases from J, the junction contained 7 bases not matched to a gene. In DNA, the CDR3 is TGTGCCAGCAGTCCCTGGGGGGGTGACTACAATGAGCAGTTCTTC. It encodes CASSPWGGDYNEQFF.

V usage is TRBV7-9 and J usage is TRBJ2-1; D is perhaps TRBD2 (5 bases). Germline V gives CDR1 SEHNR, CDR2 FQNEAQ (reference sequence). The CDR3 is 15 residues long. V was clipped by 6 bases and J by 4 bases, with 16 bases between them. The CDR3 loop reads CASSPLIASYNEQFF. For the CDR3, the DNA is TGTGCCAGCAGTCCCTTAATAGCGAGTTACAATGAGCAGTTCTTC.

CDR3 bases: TGTGCCAGCAGTGGGGGGTTTGGAACTGAAGCTTTCTTT. Translation gives CASSGGFGTEAFF. The chain combines TRBV12-3 or TRBV12-4 with TRBJ1-1; D is possibly TRBD1 (5 bases). Trimming left V 5 bases short and J 5 bases short, with 12 bases between. The CDR3 sequence is 13 residues long.

J is TRBJ2-4 and V is TRBV19, with 11 bases identical to TRBD2. Germline CDR1 and CDR2: LNHDA and SQIVND (reference sequence). CDR3 length: 18 amino acids. J lost 0 bases, V lost 5 bases, and 9 bases had no gene match. In nucleotides, the CDR3 is TGTGCCAGTAGTTTACTAGCGGGGGCGTCACTAGCCAAAAACATTCAGTACTTC. Protein: CASSLLAGASLAKNIQYF.

The chain is built from TRBV18 and TRBJ1-5; D might be TRBD1 (6 bases). CDR1 KGHSH and CDR2 LQKENI come from the germline V gene. This CDR3 comprises 13 residues. Between the trimmed V and J ends, which lost 9 bases and 3 bases, there was a span of 12 bases. CDR3 residues: CASTGTYNQPQHF. The CDR3 nucleotides are TGTGCCAGTACCGGGACATACAATCAGCCCCAGCATTTT.

The rearrangement joins TRBV19 to TRBJ1-6; 7 bases agree with TRBD1. Trimming removed 1 base from V and 8 bases from J; junction bases left unmatched: 8. This CDR3 contains 16 residues. Germline lookup yields CDR1 LNHDA and CDR2 SQIVND (reference sequence). The CDR3 is CASSIGETGSDSPLHF. The CDR3 region has the DNA TGTGCCAGTAGTATAGGGGAGACAGGGTCGGATTCACCCCTCCACTTT.

In DNA form, the CDR3 reads TGTGCCATCAGTGAGTCGAGGGACAGTTACAATGAGCAGTTCTTC. It is translated as CAISESRDSYNEQFF. This chain joins TRBV10-3 and TRBJ2-1; 7 nucleotides line up with TRBD1. Unmatched junction bases numbered 3, after V lost 0 bases and J lost 4 bases. The germline V gene has CDR1 ENHRY and CDR2 SYGVKD. The CDR3 spans 15 residues.

The chain joins TRBV6-1 to TRBJ1-6; the match to TRBD1 covers 8 bases. Trimming cost V 2 bases and J 9 bases; bases outside gene matches: 12. CDR3 length equals 17 residues. The germline gives CDR1 MNHNS, CDR2 SASEGT. The CDR3 sequence is CASSESPGGRNGSPLHF. In nucleotides, the CDR3 is TGTGCCAGCAGTGAATCCCCAGGGGGCCGTAATGGTTCACCCCTCCACTTT.

The rearrangement links TRBV7-9 to TRBJ1-1, with 7 bases fitting TRBD1. V was pared by 5 bases and J by 5 bases, with 8 bases of the junction left unmatched. In germline, CDR1 is SEHNR, CDR2 FQNEAQ (reference sequence). The CDR3 consists of 14 residues. The CDR3 is CASSPRQGGTEAFF. The CDR3 DNA sequence: TGTGCCAGCAGCCCCCGACAGGGCGGTACTGAAGCTTTCTTT.

This clone was observed a few times. The chain carries TRBV5-1 and TRBJ2-3; 7 positions match TRBD2. The length of the CDR3 is 12 residues. The V segment lost 5 bases and the J segment 5 bases; nucleotides outside the gene matches: 2. CDR1 is SGHRS, CDR2 YFSETQ, per germline. The CDR3 spells CASRSGGDTQYF. DNA for the CDR3: TGCGCCAGCAGGTCGGGAGGAGATACGCAGTATTTT.

CDR3 DNA: TGTGCCAGCAGCTCGGAGGTCCCAAGAGATACGCAGTATTTT. Protein product: CASSSEVPRDTQYF. The V gene is TRBV11-2, the J gene TRBJ2-3; D may be TRBD2 (5 bases). The V gene's germline CDR1 is SGHAT and CDR2 FQNNGV. With 4 bases removed from V and 5 bases from J, the gap between germline ends came to 13 bases. This CDR3 has 14 residues.

V gene TRBV19 combines with J gene TRBJ1-4; maybe TRBD1 (5 bases). CDR1 and CDR2 from the germline V gene are LNHDA and SQIVND (reference sequence). Trimming shortened V by 3 bases and J by 8 bases, and 13 bases separated the two germline ends. CDR3 length: 14 residues. The CDR3 DNA sequence: TGTGCCAGTAGTATTCCCAGGGCAAGGGAAAAACTGTTTTTT. As protein: CASSIPRAREKLFF.

This rearrangement joins TRBV3-1 (or the pseudogene TRBV3-2) to TRBJ2-1, with 14 bases fitting TRBD2. Germline CDR1 LGHDT, CDR2 YNNKEL (reference sequence). The trim removed 7 bases at V and 7 bases at J, leaving 15 bases unmatched. The CDR3 runs to 18 residues. This chain's CDR3 is CASTETTSGGAGGNEQFF. In DNA, the CDR3 is TGTGCCAGCACCGAAACGACTAGCGGGGGGGCGGGTGGAAATGAGCAGTTCTTC.

This clone was seen once. The rearrangement joins TRBV28 to TRBJ1-1; D perhaps matches TRBD1 (5 bases). Germline V CDR1 and CDR2: MDHEN, SYDVKM. The CDR3 has 14 residues. Trimming took 3 bases from V and 4 from J, leaving 12 bases between them. The CDR3 spells CASSFGGWGTEAFF. CDR3 in DNA: TGTGCCAGCAGTTTCGGGGGGTGGGGCACTGAAGCTTTCTTT.

This chain uses TRBV4-1 with TRBJ2-2, with 9 bases matching TRBD2. The CDR3 sequence is 15 residues long. After removal of 3 bases from V and 3 bases from J, the junction contained 2 bases not matched to a gene. Germline CDR1 is MGHRA and CDR2 is YSYEKL. The CDR3 region is CASSQAGGYTGELFF. CDR3 DNA: TGCGCCAGCAGCCAGGCGGGGGGGTACACCGGGGAGCTGTTTTTT.

This chain connects TRBV6-6 to TRBJ2-4, with TRBD2 as a possible D gene (6 bases). Germline assignment: CDR1 MNHNY and CDR2 SVGAGI (reference sequence). V was pared by 5 bases and J by 5 bases, with 19 bases between. The CDR3 covers 16 residues. The CDR3: CASSTSYTGRQNIQYF. CDR3 bases: TGTGCCAGCAGTACTTCCTACACCGGGAGACAAAACATTCAGTACTTC.

The rearrangement links TRBV7-2 to TRBJ1-5, with D unclear. This CDR3 contains 14 residues. Germline lookup yields CDR1 SGHTA and CDR2 FQGNSA. The V end lost 5 bases, the J end lost 0 bases, and 8 bases lay between the germline ends. The CDR3 DNA reads TGTGCCAGCAGCGCAGATAATAGCAATCAGCCCCAGCATTTT. Translation: CASSADNSNQPQHF.

The V and J genes are TRBV9 and TRBJ1-4; D gene ambiguous. Germline-derived CDR1 and CDR2 are SGDLS and YYNGEE. V lost 1 base and J lost 3, with 13 bases in between. This CDR3 has 16 residues. The CDR3 is CASSVSPGGSNEKLFF. CDR3 sequence (DNA): TGTGCCAGCAGCGTATCTCCGGGTGGTTCTAATGAAAAACTGTTTTTT.

The count of this clone is one. The rearrangement links TRBV7-8 to TRBJ1-2, with a weak D call TRBD1 (5 bases). CDR3 length: 13 residues. Germline V gene lookup returns CDR1 SGHVS and CDR2 FQNEAQ. V dropped 4 bases and J dropped 1 base, with 7 bases sitting between them. The CDR3 coding sequence is TGTGCCAGCAGCTCAGGGATTAACTATGGCTACACCTTC. This sequence encodes CASSSGINYGYTF.

The V gene is TRBV4-2, the J gene TRBJ2-5, with 9 bases fitting TRBD2. Looked up from germline, CDR1 is LGHNA and CDR2 is YNFKEQ. Trimming removed 3 bases from V and 2 bases from J; junction bases left unmatched: 7. The CDR3 is made up of 16 amino acids. The CDR3 protein is CASSQGGGARQETQYF. The CDR3 region has the DNA TGTGCCAGCAGCCAGGGCGGGGGGGCCCGACAAGAGACCCAGTACTTC.